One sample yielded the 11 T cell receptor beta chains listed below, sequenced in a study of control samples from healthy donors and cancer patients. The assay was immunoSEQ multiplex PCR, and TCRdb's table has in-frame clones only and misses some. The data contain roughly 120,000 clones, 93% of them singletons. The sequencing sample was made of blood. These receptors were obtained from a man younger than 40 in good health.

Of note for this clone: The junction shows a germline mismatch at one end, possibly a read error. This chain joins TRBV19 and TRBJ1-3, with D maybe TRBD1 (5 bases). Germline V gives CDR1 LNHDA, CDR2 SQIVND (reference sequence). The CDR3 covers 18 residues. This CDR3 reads CASTQLPIRASSGNAIYF. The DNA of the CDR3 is TGTGCCAGTACCCAACTCCCGATCAGGGCCAGCTCTGGAAACGCCATATATTTT.

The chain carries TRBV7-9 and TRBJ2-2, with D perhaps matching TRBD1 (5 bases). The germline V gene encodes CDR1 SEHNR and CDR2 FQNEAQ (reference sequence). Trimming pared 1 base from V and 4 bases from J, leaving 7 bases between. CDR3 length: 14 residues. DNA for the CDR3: TGTGCCAGCAGCTTAGAAGGGGCCACCGGGGAGCTGTTTTTT. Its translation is CASSLEGATGELFF.

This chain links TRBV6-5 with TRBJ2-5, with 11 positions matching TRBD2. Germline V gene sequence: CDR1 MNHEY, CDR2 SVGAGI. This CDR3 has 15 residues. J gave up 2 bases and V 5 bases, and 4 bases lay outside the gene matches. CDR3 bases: TGTGCCAGCAGTCTGACTAGCGGGACTCAAGAGACCCAGTACTTC. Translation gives CASSLTSGTQETQYF.

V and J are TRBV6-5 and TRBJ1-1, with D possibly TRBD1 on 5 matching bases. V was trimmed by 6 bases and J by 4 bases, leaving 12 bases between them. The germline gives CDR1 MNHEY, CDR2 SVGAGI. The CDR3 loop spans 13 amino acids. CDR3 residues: CASSTGRGTEAFF. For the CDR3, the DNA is TGTGCCAGCAGCACAGGACGGGGCACTGAAGCTTTCTTT.

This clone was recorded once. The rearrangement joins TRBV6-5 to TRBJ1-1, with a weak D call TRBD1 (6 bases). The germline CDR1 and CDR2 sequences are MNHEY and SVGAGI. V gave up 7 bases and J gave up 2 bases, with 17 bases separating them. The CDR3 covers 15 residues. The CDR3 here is CASKFSGGANTEAFF. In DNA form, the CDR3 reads TGTGCCAGCAAATTCTCCGGGGGGGCAAACACTGAAGCTTTCTTT.

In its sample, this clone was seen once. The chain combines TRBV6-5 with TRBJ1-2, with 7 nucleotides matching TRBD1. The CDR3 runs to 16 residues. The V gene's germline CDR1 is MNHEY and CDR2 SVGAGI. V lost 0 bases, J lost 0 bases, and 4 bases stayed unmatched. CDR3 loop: CASSYSTGTANYGYTF. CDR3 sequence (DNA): TGTGCCAGCAGTTACTCAACCGGGACAGCTAACTATGGCTACACCTTC.

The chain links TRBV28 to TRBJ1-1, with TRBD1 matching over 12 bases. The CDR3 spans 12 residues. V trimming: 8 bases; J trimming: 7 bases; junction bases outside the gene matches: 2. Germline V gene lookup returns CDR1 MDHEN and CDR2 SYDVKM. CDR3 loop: CASGTGGGEAFF. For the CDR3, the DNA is TGTGCCAGCGGGACAGGGGGCGGTGAAGCTTTCTTT. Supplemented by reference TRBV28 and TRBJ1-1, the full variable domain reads DVKVTQSSRYLVKRTGEKVFLECVQDMDHENMFWYRQDPGLGLRLIYFSYDVKMKEKGDIPEGYSVSREKKERFSLILESASTNQTSMYLCASGTGGGEAFFGQGTRLTVV.

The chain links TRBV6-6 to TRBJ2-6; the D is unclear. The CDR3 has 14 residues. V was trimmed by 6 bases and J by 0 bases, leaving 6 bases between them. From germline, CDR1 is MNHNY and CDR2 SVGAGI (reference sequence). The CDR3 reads CASRWSSGANVLTF. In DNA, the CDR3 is TGTGCCAGCAGGTGGAGCTCTGGGGCCAACGTCCTGACTTTC.

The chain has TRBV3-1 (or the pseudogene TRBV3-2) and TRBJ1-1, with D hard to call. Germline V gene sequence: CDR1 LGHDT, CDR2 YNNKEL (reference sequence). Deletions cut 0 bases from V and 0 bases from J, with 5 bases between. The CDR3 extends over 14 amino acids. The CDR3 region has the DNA TGTGCCAGCAGCCAAGATGAACTGAACACTGAAGCTTTCTTT. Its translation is CASSQDELNTEAFF.

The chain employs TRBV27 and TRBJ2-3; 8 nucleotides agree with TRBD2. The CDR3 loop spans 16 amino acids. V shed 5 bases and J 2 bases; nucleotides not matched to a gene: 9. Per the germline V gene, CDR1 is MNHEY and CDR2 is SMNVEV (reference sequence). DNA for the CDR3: TGTGCCAGCAGTCCTGGACTAGCTAGGTACACAGATACGCAGTATTTT. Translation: CASSPGLARYTDTQYF.

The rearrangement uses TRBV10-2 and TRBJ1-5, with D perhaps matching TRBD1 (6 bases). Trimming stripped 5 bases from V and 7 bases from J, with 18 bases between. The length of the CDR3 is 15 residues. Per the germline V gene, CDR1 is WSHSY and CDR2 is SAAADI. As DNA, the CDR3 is TGCGCCAGCAGTCCCGGACAGTCCACGGGGCAGCCCCAGCATTTT. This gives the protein CASSPGQSTGQPQHF.